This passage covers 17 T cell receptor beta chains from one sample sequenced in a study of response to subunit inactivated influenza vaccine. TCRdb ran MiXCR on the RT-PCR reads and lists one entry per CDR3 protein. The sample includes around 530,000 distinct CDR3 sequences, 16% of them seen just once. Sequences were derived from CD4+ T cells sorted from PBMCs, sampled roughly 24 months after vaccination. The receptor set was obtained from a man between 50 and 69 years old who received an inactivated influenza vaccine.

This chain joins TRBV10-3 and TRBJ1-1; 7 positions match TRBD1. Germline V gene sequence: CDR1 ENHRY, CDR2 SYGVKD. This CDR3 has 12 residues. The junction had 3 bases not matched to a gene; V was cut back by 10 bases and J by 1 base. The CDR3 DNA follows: TGTGCCACGAACAGGGGGAACACTGAAGCTTTCTTT. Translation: CATNRGNTEAFF.

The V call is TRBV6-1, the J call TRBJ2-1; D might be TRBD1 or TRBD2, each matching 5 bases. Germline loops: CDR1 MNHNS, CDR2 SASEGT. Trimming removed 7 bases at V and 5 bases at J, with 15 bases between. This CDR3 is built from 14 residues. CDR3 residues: CASISGQEHNEQFF. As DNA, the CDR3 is TGTGCCAGCATCTCGGGGCAGGAACACAATGAGCAGTTCTTC.

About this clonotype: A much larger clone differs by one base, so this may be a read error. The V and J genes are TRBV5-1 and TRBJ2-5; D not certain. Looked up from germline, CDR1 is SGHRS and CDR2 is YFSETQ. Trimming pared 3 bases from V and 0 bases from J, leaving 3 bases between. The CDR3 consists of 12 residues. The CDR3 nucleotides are TGCGCCAGCAGCTGGTACCAAGAGACCCAGTACTTC. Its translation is CASSWYQETQYF.

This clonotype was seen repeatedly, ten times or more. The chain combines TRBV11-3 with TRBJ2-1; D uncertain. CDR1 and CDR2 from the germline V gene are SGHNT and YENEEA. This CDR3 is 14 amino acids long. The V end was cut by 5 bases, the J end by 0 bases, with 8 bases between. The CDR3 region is CASSRPGSYNEQFF. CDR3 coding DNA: TGTGCCAGCAGCCGACCTGGCTCCTACAATGAGCAGTTCTTC.

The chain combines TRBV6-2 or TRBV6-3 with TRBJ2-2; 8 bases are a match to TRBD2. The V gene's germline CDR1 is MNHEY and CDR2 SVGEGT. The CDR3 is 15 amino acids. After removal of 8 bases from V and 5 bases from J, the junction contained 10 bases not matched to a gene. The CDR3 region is CASLLAGGGTGELFF. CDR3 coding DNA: TGTGCCAGCCTGTTGGCGGGAGGAGGTACCGGGGAGCTGTTTTTT.

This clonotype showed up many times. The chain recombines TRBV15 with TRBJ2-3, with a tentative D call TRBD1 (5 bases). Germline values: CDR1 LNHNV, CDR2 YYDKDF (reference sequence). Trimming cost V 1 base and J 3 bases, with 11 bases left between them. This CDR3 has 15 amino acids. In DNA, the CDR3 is TGTGCCACCAGCAGAGCCCCGACAGAAACAGATACGCAGTATTTT. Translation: CATSRAPTETDTQYF.

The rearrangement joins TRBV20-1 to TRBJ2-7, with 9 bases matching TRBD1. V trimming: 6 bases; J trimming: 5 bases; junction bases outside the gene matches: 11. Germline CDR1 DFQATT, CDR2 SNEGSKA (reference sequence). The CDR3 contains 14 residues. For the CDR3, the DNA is TGCAGTGCAACCGGGACAGGGCACCACCACGAGCAGTACTTC. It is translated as CSATGTGHHHEQYF.

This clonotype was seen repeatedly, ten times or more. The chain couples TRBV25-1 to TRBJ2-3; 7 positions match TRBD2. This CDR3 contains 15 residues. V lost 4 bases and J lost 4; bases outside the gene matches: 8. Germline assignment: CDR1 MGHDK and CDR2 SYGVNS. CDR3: CASSVGRAAADTQYF. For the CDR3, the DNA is TGTGCCAGCAGTGTGGGGAGGGCCGCGGCAGATACGCAGTATTTT.

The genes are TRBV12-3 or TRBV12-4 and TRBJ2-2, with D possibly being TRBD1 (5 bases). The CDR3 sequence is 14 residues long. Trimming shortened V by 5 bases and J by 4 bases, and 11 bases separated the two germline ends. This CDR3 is CASSVRVRTGELFF. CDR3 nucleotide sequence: TGTGCCAGCAGTGTCAGGGTTCGCACCGGGGAGCTGTTTTTT.

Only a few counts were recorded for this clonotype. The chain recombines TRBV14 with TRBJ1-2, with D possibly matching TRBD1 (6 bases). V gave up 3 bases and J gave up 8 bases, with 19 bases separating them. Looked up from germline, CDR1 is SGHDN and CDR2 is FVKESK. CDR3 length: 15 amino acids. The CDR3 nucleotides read TGTGCCAGCAGCCACTTGGACAGTTATTTTGGGGGCTACACCTTC. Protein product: CASSHLDSYFGGYTF.

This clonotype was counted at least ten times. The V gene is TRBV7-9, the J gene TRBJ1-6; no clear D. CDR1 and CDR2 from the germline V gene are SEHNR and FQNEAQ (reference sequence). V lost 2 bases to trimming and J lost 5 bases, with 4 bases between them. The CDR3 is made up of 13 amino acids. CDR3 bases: TGTGCCAGCAGCTTAAGGGATAATTCACCCCTCCACTTT. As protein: CASSLRDNSPLHF.

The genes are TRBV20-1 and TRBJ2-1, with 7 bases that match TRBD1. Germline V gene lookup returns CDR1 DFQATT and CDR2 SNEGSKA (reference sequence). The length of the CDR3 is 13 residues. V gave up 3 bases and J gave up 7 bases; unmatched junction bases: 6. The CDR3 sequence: CSASLGQKNEQFF. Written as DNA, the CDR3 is TGCAGTGCTAGTTTGGGACAGAAAAATGAGCAGTTCTTC.

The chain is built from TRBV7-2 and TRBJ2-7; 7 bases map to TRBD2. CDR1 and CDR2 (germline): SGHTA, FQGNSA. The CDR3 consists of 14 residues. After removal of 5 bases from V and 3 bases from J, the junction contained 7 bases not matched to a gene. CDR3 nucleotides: TGTGCCAGCAGCCCAGATTGGGGGGGCTACGAGCAGTACTTC. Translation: CASSPDWGGYEQYF.

The CDR3, as DNA: TGTGCCAGCAGCTTAGGGCGAGTTTATGGCTACACCTTC. This encodes CASSLGRVYGYTF. This chain joins TRBV7-2 and TRBJ1-2; D is uncertain. Trimming left V 1 base short and J 5 bases short, with 8 bases between. CDR3 length: 13 residues. Looked up from germline, CDR1 is SGHTA and CDR2 is FQGNSA.

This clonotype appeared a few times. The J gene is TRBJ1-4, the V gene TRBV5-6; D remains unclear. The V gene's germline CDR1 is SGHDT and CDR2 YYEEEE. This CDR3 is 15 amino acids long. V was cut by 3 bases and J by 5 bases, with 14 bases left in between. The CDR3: CASSSLQLPNEKLFF. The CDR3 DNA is TGTGCCAGCAGCTCGCTACAGCTTCCGAATGAAAAACTGTTTTTT.

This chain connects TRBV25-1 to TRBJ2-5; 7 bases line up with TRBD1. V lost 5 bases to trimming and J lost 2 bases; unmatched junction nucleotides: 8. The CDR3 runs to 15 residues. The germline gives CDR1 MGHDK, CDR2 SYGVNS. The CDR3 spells CASSNSTGLQETQYF. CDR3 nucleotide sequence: TGTGCCAGCAGTAACTCGACAGGGTTGCAAGAGACCCAGTACTTC. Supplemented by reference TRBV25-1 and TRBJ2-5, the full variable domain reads EADIYQTPRYLVIGTGKKITLECSQTMGHDKMYWYQQDPGMELHLIHYSYGVNSTEKGDLSSESTVSRIRTEHFPLTLESARPSHTSQYLCASSNSTGLQETQYFGPGTRLLVL.

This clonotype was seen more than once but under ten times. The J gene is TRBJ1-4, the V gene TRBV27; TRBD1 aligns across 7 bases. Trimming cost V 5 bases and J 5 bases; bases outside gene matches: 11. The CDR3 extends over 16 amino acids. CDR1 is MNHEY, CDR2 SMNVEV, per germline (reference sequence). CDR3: CASSRQGPRRNEKLFF. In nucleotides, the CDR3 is TGTGCCAGCAGTCGACAGGGTCCTCGGCGGAATGAAAAACTGTTTTTT.